Shown below are 24 T cell receptor beta chains from a single sample sequenced in a study of vaccination and CD4 T cells after COVID-19. Time point of the sample: late sampling 161 to 241 days after vaccination in three convalescent patients. This sample's treatment: approximately 11-day PBMC culture with coronavirus spike peptide pools or control peptides (ViraFEST assay). These receptors have no known antigen. The Oncomine TCR Beta short-read assay was what sequenced the DNA obtained from cultured CD4+ T cells. TCRdb fed the PCR reads into MiXCR, producing one record per CDR3 protein. The sample has approximately 17,000 distinct CDR3 sequences; about 50% are singletons. The sequencing here drew on CD4+ T cells from blood, cultured in vitro, taken about 7 months after SARS-CoV-2 vaccination. All receptors come from a human donor who had recovered from COVID-19.

CDR3 in DNA: TGCAGTGCCCGCGGGCGGGGGGACACCGGGGAGCTGTTTTTT. This codes for CSARGRGDTGELFF. The chain carries TRBV20-1 and TRBJ2-2; 8 bases fit TRBD2. V shed 6 bases, J shed 3 bases, and the junction held 6 bases outside the gene matches. Germline-derived CDR1 and CDR2 are DFQATT and SNEGSKA (reference sequence). The CDR3 has 14 amino acids.

This clonotype was counted a few times. The V gene is TRBV7-2, the J gene TRBJ2-5, with D perhaps matching TRBD1 or TRBD2 (5 bases each). This CDR3 is 15 amino acids long. V dropped 1 base and J dropped 4 bases, with 13 bases sitting between them. CDR1 SGHTA and CDR2 FQGNSA come from the germline V gene. DNA for the CDR3: TGTGCCAGCAGCTTAGGGGGATCTGGGGGAGAGACCCAGTACTTC. This translates into CASSLGGSGGETQYF.

Notes on this clonotype: Germline is not matched at one junction end, which may reflect a read error. The V call is TRBV7-6, the J call TRBJ1-5, with D uncertain. Germline values: CDR1 SGHVS, CDR2 FNYEAQ. This CDR3 comprises 13 residues. CDR3 sequence (DNA): TGTGCTAGCAGCTCCGACGTAGGTCAGCCCCAGCATTTT. Translation gives CASSSDVGQPQHF.

In DNA form, the CDR3 reads TGTGCCAGCAAAAGACAAACTAATAGCAATCAGCCCCAGCATTTT. This codes for CASKRQTNSNQPQHF. The rearrangement uses TRBV6-1 and TRBJ1-5; D not certain. Germline CDR1 MNHNS, CDR2 SASEGT. The CDR3 loop spans 15 amino acids. V shed 7 bases and J shed 0 bases, with 13 bases lying between them.

This clonotype was seen more than once but under ten times. The J gene is TRBJ1-1, the V gene TRBV12-3 or TRBV12-4; D is possibly TRBD1 (5 bases). V shed 5 bases and J shed 5 bases, with 15 bases lying between them. This CDR3 has 14 amino acids. The CDR3 reads CASSPRGGWTEAFF. The CDR3 nucleotides are TGTGCCAGCAGTCCCCGGGGGGGGTGGACTGAAGCTTTCTTT.

The rearrangement links TRBV19 to TRBJ2-5; tentative D call: TRBD2 (5 bases). V lost 2 bases, J lost 0 bases, and 10 bases lay in between. The CDR3 consists of 15 residues. Germline V gene data show CDR1 as LNHDA and CDR2 as SQIVND (reference sequence). The CDR3 DNA follows: TGTGCCAGTAGTATAAGCCCAGCGGACCAAGAGACCCAGTACTTC. Translated: CASSISPADQETQYF.

CDR3 DNA sequence: TGTGCCAGCAGCTTAGGGCAGGGGGTATACGAGCAGTACTTC. This translates into CASSLGQGVYEQYF. The chain employs TRBV7-9 and TRBJ2-7, with 7 bases lining up with TRBD1. With 1 base clipped from V and 4 bases from J, the junction kept 4 bases outside the gene matches. Germline V gene lookup returns CDR1 SEHNR and CDR2 FQNEAQ (reference sequence). The CDR3 runs to 14 residues.

The chain uses TRBV20-1 and TRBJ2-5; D is uncertain. Per germline, CDR1 DFQATT and CDR2 SNEGSKA (reference sequence). CDR3 length: 15 amino acids. Trimming stripped 3 bases from V and 1 base from J, with 15 bases between. The CDR3 is CSASPNPESQETQYF. In nucleotides, the CDR3 is TGCAGTGCTAGCCCCAACCCAGAAAGCCAAGAGACCCAGTACTTC.

The chain combines TRBV6-1 with TRBJ1-5, with TRBD1 identical over 8 bases. The CDR3 is 15 residues long. CDR1 is MNHNS, CDR2 SASEGT, per germline. The junction had 4 bases not matched to a gene; V was cut back by 6 bases and J by 0 bases. The DNA of the CDR3 is TGTGCCAGCAGAACAGGGGGGGATAGCAATCAGCCCCAGCATTTT. The encoded protein is CASRTGGDSNQPQHF.

This clonotype was seen more than once but under ten times. The chain joins TRBV11-3 to TRBJ1-1, with D hard to call. Per the germline V gene, CDR1 is SGHNT and CDR2 is YENEEA. Trimming left V 5 bases short and J 4 bases short, with 11 bases between. This CDR3 spans 13 amino acids. The CDR3 DNA follows: TGTGCCAGCAGCCCAGAAGCGGGCACTGAAGCTTTCTTT. Translating it yields CASSPEAGTEAFF.

The chain employs TRBV21-1 and TRBJ2-5; whether TRBD1, the table's D call, matches the DNA was not checked. TRBV21-1 is deemed a pseudogene. The CDR3 length is 16 residues. The CDR3 sequence is CASRKGAGGLQETQYF. CDR3 DNA sequence: TGTGCCAGCAGGAAAGGGGCAGGGGGACTCCAAGAGACCCAGTACTTC.

This chain joins TRBV20-1 and TRBJ1-2; D gene ambiguous. The CDR3 sequence is 11 residues long. Germline lookup yields CDR1 DFQATT and CDR2 SNEGSKA (reference sequence). Trimming pared 7 bases from V and 1 base from J, leaving 7 bases between. Written as DNA, the CDR3 is TGCAGTGTTTACGTTAACTATGGCTACACCTTC. Its protein is CSVYVNYGYTF.

The rearrangement links TRBV24-1 to TRBJ2-5; no clear D. The CDR3 runs 19 residues. Germline V gives CDR1 KGHDR, CDR2 SFDVKD. Trimming stripped 0 bases from V and 2 bases from J, with 21 bases between. The CDR3 spells CATSDLEGNRVSHQETQYF. The CDR3 DNA reads as TGTGCCACCAGTGATTTGGAAGGGAATCGCGTTAGTCATCAAGAGACCCAGTACTTC.

This clonotype was picked up a small number of times. This chain links TRBV24-1 with TRBJ2-1; D is uncertain. This CDR3 has 14 amino acids. Trimming removed 3 bases from V and 5 bases from J, with 10 bases in between. CDR1 is KGHDR and CDR2 is SFDVKD in the germline V gene. The CDR3 region is CATSDPLQNNEQFF. The CDR3 DNA sequence: TGTGCCACCAGTGATCCGCTCCAGAACAATGAGCAGTTCTTC.

The sample holds a few counts of this clonotype. The rearrangement links TRBV15 to TRBJ2-1; TRBD2 agrees at 8 bases. Per germline, CDR1 LNHNV and CDR2 YYDKDF (reference sequence). The CDR3 contains 15 residues. V gave up 1 base and J gave up 8 bases; unmatched junction bases: 7. CDR3 DNA: TGTGCCACCAGCAGAGGGGCTAGCGGGCTTGATGAGCAGTTCTTC. This codes for CATSRGASGLDEQFF.

This clonotype was seen more than once but under ten times. This rearrangement joins TRBV20-1 to TRBJ2-1; no definite D call. The V gene lost 1 base and the J gene lost 4 bases, with 11 bases spanning the gap. From germline, CDR1 is DFQATT and CDR2 SNEGSKA (reference sequence). The CDR3 runs 14 residues. CDR3 residues: CSARANRFYNEQFF. CDR3 DNA sequence: TGCAGTGCTAGAGCGAATCGGTTTTACAATGAGCAGTTCTTC.

On this clonotype itself: An end of the junction differs from the germline gene, which may be a read error. The chain uses TRBV7-6 and TRBJ2-2, with 9 positions matching TRBD1. The CDR3 extends over 15 amino acids. Germline loops: CDR1 SGHVS, CDR2 FNYEAQ. CDR3 coding DNA: TGTGCTAGCAGCGCACAGGGGGCTGAGACCGGGGAGCTGTTTTTT. Protein product: CASSAQGAETGELFF.

In this sample, this clonotype turned up a few times. The chain has TRBV27 and TRBJ2-5; TRBD2 matches at 8 bases. V lost 7 bases to trimming and J lost 4 bases; unmatched junction nucleotides: 8. Germline CDR1 reads MNHEY; CDR2 reads SMNVEV (reference sequence). The CDR3 is 14 residues long. The CDR3 sequence is CASKSGGWAETQYF. Written as DNA, the CDR3 is TGTGCCAGCAAGTCGGGGGGGTGGGCAGAGACCCAGTACTTC.

This clonotype was seen just once. V and J are TRBV6-2 or TRBV6-3 and TRBJ1-2; weak D call: TRBD1 (6 bases). Per germline, CDR1 MNHEY and CDR2 SVGEGT. The V gene lost 7 bases and the J gene lost 1 base, with 16 bases spanning the gap. This CDR3 region has 15 residues. The CDR3 DNA follows: TGTGCCAGCACGACCGGGACACGGATTAACTATGGCTACACCTTC. Protein product: CASTTGTRINYGYTF.

This clonotype was observed a handful of times. The rearrangement uses TRBV20-1 and TRBJ1-6, with D perhaps matching TRBD1 (6 bases). The CDR3 runs 14 residues. V lost 3 bases and J lost 10, with 16 bases in between. The germline V gene encodes CDR1 DFQATT and CDR2 SNEGSKA (reference sequence). DNA for the CDR3: TGCAGTGCTAGGGACACGCGGGGGCAGTCACCCCTCCACTTT. Translated, it gives CSARDTRGQSPLHF.

The rearrangement links TRBV19 to TRBJ1-5; 10 bases map to TRBD1. The CDR3 length is 17 residues. Germline loops: CDR1 LNHDA, CDR2 SQIVND (reference sequence). Losses at the gene ends were 5 bases for V and 4 bases for J; bases not matched to a gene: 11. DNA of the CDR3: TGTGCCAGTAGTGCCCAGAGGACAGGGGGTGATAATCAGCCCCAGCATTTT. It encodes CASSAQRTGGDNQPQHF. The full variable domain, its missing parts supplied by reference TRBV19 and TRBJ1-5, is DGGITQSPKYLFRKEGQNVTLSCEQNLNHDAMYWYRQDPGQGLRLIYYSQIVNDFQKGDIAEGYSVSREKKESFPLTVTSAQKNPTAFYLCASSAQRTGGDNQPQHFGDGTRLSIL.

V and J are TRBV5-4 and TRBJ1-2, with 12 bases identical to TRBD1. Germline V gene data show CDR1 as SGHNT and CDR2 as YYREEE (reference sequence). The junction had 5 bases not matched to a gene; V was cut back by 0 bases and J by 8 bases. The CDR3 totals 15 residues. This CDR3 is CASSLAGQGAQGYTF. The CDR3 DNA follows: TGTGCCAGCAGCTTGGCGGGACAGGGGGCGCAGGGCTACACCTTC.

The V call is TRBV15, the J call TRBJ2-1, with 9 bases matching TRBD1. The J segment lost 3 bases and the V segment lost 2 bases, leaving 8 bases of the junction unmatched. CDR3 length: 17 residues. Germline CDR1 LNHNV, CDR2 YYDKDF (reference sequence). For the CDR3, the DNA is TGTGCCACCAGCAGAAATCGTAGGACAGGGGTCTACAATGAGCAGTTCTTC. Its protein is CATSRNRRTGVYNEQFF.

The J gene is TRBJ2-2, the V gene TRBV15; TRBD2 might be the D (5 bases). Trimming removed 1 base at V and 4 bases at J, with 10 bases between. Germline V gene data show CDR1 as LNHNV and CDR2 as YYDKDF (reference sequence). The CDR3 covers 15 residues. Here the CDR3 reads CATSRGSRGTGELFF. Written as DNA, the CDR3 is TGTGCCACCAGCAGAGGGAGCCGGGGCACCGGGGAGCTGTTTTTT.